The T cell receptor beta chain under discussion was sequenced for a study of glioma-infiltrating T cells after dendritic cell vaccination. The germline gives CDR1 SEHNR, CDR2 FQNEAQ (reference sequence). The CDR3 is made up of 17 amino acids. V dropped 5 bases and J dropped 2; count of bases not matched to a gene: 12. Sequenced by immunoSEQ multiplex PCR; TCRdb stores in-frame clones only, minus some. This sample has 80,000 to 100,000 clones, with about 79% found just once. Specimen: blood, collected before dendritic cell vaccination. The TCR comes from a human donor with glioblastoma. The chain uses TRBV7-9 and TRBJ2-7; 10 bases agree with TRBD2. This CDR3 reads CASSQGPGTSGTYEQYF. The CDR3 region has the DNA TGTGCCAGCAGCCAGGGGCCAGGTACTAGCGGGACCTACGAGCAGTACTTC.